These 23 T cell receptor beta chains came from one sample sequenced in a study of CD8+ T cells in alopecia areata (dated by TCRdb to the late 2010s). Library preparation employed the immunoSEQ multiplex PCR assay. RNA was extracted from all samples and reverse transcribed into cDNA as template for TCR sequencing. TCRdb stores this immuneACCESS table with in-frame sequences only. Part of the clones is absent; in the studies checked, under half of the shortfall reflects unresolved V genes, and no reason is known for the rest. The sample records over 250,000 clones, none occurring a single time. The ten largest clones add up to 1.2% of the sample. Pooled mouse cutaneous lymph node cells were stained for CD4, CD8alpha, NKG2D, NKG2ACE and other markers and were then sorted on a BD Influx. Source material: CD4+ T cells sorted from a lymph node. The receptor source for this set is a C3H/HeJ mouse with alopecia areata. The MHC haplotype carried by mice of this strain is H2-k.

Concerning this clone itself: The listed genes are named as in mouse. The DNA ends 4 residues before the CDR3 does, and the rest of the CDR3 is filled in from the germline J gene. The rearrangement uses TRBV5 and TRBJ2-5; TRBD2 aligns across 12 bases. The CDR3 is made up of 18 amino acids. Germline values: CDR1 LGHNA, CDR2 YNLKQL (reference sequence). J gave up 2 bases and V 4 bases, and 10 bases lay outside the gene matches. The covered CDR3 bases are TGTGCCAGCAGCCGAGACTGGGGGGGCGCGGTGATCCAAGAC. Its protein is CASSRDWGGAVIQD. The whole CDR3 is CASSRDWGGAVIQDTQYF.

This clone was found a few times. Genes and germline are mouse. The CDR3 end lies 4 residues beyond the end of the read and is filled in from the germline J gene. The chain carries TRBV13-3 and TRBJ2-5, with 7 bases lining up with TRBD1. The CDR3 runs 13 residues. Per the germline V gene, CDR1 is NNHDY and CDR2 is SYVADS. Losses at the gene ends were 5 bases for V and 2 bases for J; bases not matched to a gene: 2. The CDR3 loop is CASRRDSQDTQYF. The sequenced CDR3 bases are TGTGCCAGCAGGAGGGACAGCCAAGAC.

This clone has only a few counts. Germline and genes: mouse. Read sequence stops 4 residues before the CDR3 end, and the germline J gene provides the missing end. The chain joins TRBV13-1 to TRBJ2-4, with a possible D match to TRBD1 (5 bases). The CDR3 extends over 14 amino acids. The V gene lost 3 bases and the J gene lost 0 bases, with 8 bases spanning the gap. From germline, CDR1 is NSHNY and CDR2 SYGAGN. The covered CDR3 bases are TGTGCCAGCAGTGTTGACAGTAGTCAAAAC. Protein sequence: CASSVDSSQN. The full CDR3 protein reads CASSVDSSQNTLYF.

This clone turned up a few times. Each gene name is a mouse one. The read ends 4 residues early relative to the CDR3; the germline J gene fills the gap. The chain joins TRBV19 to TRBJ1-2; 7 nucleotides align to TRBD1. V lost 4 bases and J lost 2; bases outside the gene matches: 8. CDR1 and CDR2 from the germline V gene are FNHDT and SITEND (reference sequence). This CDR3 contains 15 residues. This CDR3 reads CASSPRQGLNSDYTF. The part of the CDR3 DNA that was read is TGTGCCAGCAGTCCCAGACAGGGCCTGAACTCC.

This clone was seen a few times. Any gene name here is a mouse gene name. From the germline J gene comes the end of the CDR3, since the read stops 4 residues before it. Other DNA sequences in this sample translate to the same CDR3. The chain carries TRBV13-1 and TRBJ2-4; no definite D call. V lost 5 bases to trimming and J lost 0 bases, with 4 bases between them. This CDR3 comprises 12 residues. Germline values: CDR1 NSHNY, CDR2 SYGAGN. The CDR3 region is CASRSSQNTLYF. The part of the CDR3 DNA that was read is TGTGCCAGCAGGTCTAGTCAAAAC.

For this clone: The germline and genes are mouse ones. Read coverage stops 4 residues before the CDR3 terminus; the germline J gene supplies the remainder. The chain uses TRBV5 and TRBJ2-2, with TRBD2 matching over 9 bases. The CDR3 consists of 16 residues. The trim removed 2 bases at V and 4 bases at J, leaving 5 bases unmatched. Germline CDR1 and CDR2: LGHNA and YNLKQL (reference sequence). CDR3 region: CASSQLGGPGTGQLYF. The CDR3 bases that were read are TGTGCCAGCAGCCAATTGGGGGGGCCGGGCACCGGG.

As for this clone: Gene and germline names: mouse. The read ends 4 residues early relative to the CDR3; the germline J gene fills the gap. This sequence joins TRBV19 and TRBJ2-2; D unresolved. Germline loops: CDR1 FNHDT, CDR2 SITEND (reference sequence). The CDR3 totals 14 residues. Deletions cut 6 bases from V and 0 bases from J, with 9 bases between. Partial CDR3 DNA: TGTGCCAGCACCAAGGGTGCAAACACCGGG. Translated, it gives CASTKGANTG. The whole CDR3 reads CASTKGANTGQLYF.

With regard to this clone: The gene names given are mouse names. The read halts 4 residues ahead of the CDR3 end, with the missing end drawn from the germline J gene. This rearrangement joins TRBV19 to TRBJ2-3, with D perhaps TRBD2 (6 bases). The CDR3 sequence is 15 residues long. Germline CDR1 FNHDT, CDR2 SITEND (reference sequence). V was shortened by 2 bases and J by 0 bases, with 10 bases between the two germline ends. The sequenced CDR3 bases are TGTGCCAGCAGTATCGAGGGGACTAGTGCAGAA. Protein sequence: CASSIEGTSAE. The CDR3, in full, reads CASSIEGTSAETLYF.

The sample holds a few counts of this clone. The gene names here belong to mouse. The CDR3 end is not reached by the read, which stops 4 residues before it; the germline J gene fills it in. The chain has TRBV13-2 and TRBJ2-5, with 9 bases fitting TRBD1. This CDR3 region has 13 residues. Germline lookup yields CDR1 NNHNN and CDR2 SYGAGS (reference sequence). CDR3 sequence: CASTGTGKDTQYF. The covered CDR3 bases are TGTGCCTCCACCGGGACAGGGAAAGAC.

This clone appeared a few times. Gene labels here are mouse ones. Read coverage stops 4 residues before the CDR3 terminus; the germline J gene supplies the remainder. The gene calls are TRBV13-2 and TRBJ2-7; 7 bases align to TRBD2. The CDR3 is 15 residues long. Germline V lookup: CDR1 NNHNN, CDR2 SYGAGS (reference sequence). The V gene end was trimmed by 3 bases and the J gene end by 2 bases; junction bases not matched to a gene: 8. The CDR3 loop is CASGGPGLGAYEQYF. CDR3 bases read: TGTGCCAGCGGTGGCCCGGGGCTGGGGGCCTAT.

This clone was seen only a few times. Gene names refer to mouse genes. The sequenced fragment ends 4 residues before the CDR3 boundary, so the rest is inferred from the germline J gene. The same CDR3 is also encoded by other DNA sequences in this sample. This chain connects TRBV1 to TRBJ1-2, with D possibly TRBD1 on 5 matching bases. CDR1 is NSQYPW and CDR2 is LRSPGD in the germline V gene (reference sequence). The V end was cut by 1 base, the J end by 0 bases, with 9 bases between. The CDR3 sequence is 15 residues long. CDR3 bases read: TGCACCTGCAGTGCAGGAGGACACGCAAACTCC. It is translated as CTCSAGGHANS. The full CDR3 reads CTCSAGGHANSDYTF.

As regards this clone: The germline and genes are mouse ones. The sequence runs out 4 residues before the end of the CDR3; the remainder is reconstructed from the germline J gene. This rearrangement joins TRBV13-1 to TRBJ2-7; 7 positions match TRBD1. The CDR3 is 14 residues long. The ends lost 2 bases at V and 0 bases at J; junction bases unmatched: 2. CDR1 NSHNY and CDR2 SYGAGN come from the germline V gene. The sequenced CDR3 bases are TGTGCCAGCAGTGAGAACAGGGGCTCCTAT. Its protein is CASSENRGSY. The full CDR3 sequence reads CASSENRGSYEQYF.

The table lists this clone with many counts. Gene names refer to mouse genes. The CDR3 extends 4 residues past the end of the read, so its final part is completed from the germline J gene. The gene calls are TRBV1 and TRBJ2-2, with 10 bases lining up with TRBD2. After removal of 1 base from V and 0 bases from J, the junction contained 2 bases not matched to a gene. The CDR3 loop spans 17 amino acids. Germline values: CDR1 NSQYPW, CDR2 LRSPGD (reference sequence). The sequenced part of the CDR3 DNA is TGCACCTGCAGTGCAGTGACTGGGGGGACAAACACCGGG. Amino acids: CTCSAVTGGTNTG. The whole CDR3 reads CTCSAVTGGTNTGQLYF.

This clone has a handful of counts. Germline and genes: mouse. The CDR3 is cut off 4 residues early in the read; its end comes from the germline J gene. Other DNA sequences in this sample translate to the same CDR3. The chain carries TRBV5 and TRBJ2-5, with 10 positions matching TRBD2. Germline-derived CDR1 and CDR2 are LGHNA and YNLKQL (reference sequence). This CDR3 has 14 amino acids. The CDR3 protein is CASSQETGGDTQYF. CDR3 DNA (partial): TGTGCCAGCAGCCAAGAGACTGGGGGGGAC.

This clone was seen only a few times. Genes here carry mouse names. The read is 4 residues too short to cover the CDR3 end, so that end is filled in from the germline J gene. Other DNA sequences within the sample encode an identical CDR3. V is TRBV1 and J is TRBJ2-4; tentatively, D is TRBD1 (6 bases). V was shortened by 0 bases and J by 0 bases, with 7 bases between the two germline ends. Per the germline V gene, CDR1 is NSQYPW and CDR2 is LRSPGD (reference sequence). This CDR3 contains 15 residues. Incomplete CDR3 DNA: TGCACCTGCAGTGCAGACAGGGGTAGTCAAAAC. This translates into CTCSADRGSQN. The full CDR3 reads CTCSADRGSQNTLYF.

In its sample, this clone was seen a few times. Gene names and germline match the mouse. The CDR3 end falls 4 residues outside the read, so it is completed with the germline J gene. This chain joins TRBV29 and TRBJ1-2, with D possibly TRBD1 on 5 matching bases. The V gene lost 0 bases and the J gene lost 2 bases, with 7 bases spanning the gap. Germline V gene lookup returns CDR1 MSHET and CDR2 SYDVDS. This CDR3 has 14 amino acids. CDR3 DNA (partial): TGTGCTAGCAGTTTATCGTCAGGGAACTCC. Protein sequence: CASSLSSGNS. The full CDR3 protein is CASSLSSGNSDYTF.

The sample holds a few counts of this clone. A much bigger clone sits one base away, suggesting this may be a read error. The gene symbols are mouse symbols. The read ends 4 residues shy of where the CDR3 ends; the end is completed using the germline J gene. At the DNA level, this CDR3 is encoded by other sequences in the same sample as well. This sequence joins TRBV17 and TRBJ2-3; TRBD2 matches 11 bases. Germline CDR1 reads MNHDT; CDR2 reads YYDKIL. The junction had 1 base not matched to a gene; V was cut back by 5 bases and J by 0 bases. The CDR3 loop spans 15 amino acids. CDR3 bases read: TGTGCTAGCAGTGGGACTGGGGGTAGTGCAGAA. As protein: CASSGTGGSAE. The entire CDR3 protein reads CASSGTGGSAETLYF.

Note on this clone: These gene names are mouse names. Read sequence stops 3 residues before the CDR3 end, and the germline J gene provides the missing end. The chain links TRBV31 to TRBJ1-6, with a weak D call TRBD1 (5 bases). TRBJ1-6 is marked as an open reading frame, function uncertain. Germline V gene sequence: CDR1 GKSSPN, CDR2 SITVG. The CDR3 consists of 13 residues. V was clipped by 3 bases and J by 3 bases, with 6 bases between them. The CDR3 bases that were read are TGTGCCTGGAGGGACAACTATAATTCGCCC. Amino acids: CAWRDNYNSP. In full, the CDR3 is CAWRDNYNSPLYF.

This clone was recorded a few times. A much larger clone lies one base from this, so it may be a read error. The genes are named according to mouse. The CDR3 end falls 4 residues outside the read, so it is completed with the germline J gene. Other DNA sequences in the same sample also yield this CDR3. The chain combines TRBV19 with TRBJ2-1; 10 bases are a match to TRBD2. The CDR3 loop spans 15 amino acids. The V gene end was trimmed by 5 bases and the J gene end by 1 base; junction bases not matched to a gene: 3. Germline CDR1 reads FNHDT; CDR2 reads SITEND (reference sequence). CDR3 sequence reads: CASSPDWGNYAEQFF. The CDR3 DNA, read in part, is TGTGCCAGCAGCCCGGACTGGGGGAACTATGCT. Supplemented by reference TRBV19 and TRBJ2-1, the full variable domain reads GGIITQTPKFLIGQEGQKLTLKCQQNFNHDTMYWYRQDSGKGLRLIYYSITENDLQKGDLSEGYDASREKKSSFSLTVTSAQKNEMAVFLCASSPDWGNYAEQFFGPGTRLTVL.

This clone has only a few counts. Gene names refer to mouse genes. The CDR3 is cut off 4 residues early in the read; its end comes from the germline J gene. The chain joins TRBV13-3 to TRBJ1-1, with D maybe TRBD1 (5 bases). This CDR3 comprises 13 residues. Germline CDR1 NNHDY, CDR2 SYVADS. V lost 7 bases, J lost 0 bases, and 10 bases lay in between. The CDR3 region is CASWRQSNTEVFF. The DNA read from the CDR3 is TGTGCCAGCTGGCGACAGTCAAACACA.

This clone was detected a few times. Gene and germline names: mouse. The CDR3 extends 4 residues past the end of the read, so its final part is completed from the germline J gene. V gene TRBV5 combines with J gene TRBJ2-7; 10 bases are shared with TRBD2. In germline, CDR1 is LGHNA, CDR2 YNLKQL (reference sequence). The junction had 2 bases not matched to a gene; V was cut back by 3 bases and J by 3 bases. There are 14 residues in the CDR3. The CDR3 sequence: CASSHDWGVYEQYF. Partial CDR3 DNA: TGTGCCAGCAGCCACGACTGGGGGGTCTAT.

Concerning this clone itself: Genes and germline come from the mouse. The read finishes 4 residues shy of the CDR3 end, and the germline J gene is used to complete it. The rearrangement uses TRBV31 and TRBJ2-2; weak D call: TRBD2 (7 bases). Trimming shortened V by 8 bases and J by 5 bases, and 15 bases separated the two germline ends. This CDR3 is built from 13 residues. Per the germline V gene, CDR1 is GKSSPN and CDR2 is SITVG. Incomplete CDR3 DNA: TGTGCCGGAGAGGGGGGCGCGACCGGG. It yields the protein CAGEGGATG. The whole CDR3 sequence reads CAGEGGATGQLYF.

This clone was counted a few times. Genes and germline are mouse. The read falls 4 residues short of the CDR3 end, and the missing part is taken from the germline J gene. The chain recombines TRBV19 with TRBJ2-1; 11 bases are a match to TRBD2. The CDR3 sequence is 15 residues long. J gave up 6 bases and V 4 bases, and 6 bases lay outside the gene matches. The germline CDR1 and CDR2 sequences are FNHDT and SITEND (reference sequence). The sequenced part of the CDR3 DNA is TGTGCCAGCAGTCCCACTGGGGGGGCGCCTGCT. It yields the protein CASSPTGGAPA. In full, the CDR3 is CASSPTGGAPAEQFF.